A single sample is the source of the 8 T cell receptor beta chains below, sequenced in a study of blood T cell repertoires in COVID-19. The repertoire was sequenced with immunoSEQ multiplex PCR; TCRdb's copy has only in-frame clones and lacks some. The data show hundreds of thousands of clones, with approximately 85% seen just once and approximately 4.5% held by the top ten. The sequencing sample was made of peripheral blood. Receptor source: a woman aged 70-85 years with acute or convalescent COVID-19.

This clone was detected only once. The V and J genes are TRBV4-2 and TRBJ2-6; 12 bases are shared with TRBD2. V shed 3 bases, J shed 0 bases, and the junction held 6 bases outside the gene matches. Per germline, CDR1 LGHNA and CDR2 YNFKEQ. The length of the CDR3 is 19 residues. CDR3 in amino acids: CASSQGGLAGPSGANVLTF. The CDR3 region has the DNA TGTGCCAGCAGCCAGGGTGGACTAGCGGGGCCCTCTGGGGCCAACGTCCTGACTTTC.

CDR3 in DNA: TGCGCCAGCAGCTCAAACGGACTAGCGGGGCGCGAGCAGTACTTC. Its protein is CASSSNGLAGREQYF. The genes are TRBV5-1 and TRBJ2-7, with 12 bases aligning to TRBD2. The V gene end was trimmed by 3 bases and the J gene end by 6 bases; junction bases not matched to a gene: 7. Germline V gives CDR1 SGHRS, CDR2 YFSETQ. The CDR3 has 15 residues. Full variable domain (rest looked up from reference TRBV5-1 and TRBJ2-7): KAGVTQTPRYLIKTRGQQVTLSCSPISGHRSVSWYQQTPGQGLQFLFEYFSETQRNKGNFPGRFSGRQFSNSRSEMNVSTLELGDSALYLCASSSNGLAGREQYFGPGTRLTVT.

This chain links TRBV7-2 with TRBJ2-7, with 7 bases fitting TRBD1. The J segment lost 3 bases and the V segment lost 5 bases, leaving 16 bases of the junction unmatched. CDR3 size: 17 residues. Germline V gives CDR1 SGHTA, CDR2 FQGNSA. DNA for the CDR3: TGTGCCAGCAGCATTTCGCCCGGGACAGCTAGGGGCTACGAGCAGTACTTC. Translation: CASSISPGTARGYEQYF. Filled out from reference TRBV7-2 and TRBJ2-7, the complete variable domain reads GAGVSQSPSNKVTEKGKDVELRCDPISGHTALYWYRQSLGQGLEFLIYFQGNSAPDKSGLPSDRFSAERTGGSVSTLTIQRTQQEDSAVYLCASSISPGTARGYEQYFGPGTRLTVT.

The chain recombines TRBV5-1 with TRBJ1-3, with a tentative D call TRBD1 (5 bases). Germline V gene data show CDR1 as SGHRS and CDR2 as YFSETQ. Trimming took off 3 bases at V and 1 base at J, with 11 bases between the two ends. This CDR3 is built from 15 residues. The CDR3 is CASSWTPASGNTIYF. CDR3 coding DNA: TGCGCCAGCAGCTGGACACCAGCTTCTGGAAACACCATATATTTT.

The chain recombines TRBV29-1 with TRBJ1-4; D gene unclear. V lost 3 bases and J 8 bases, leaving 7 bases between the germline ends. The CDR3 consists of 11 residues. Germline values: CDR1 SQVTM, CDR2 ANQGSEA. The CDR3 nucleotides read TGCAGCGTTGAGTACAGAGAAAAACTGTTTTTT. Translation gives CSVEYREKLFF.

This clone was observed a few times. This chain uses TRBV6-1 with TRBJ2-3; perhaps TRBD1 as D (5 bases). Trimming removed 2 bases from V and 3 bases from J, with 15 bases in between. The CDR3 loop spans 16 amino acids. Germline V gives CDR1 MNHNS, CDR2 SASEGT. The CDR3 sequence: CASSEQTDFATDTQYF. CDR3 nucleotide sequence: TGTGCCAGCAGTGAACAGACAGATTTTGCGACAGATACGCAGTATTTT.

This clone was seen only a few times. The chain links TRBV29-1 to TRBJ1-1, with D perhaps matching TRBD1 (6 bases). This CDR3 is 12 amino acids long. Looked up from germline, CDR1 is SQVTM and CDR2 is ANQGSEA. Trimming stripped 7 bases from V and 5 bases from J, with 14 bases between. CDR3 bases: TGCAGCGGAAACAGGGATACTACTGAAGCTTTCTTT. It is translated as CSGNRDTTEAFF. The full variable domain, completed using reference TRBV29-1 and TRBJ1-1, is SAVISQKPSRDICQRGTSLTIQCQVDSQVTMMFWYRQQPGQSLTLIATANQGSEATYESGFVIDKFPISRPNLTFSTLTVSNMSPEDSSIYLCSGNRDTTEAFFGQGTRLTVV.

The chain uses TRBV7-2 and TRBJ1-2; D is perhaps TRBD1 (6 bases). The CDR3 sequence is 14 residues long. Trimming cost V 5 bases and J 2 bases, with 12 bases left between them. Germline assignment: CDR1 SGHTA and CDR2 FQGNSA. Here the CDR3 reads CASSRNQGNYGYTF. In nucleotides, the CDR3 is TGTGCCAGCAGCCGTAATCAGGGGAACTATGGCTACACCTTC.